One and the same sample provided the 11 T cell receptor beta chains below, sequenced in a study of T-cell memory formation after mild COVID-19. One entry per CDR3 protein, called by TCRdb with MiXCR from the 5' RACE reads. There are fewer than 40,000 distinct CDR3 sequences in the sample; 9.5% to 12% occur only once, and under 30% lies in the top ten. Sequenced material: PBMCs or a T cell subset sorted from them (not recorded which). These receptors all stem from a man aged 18 to 35 who had mild COVID-19 (a few samples of this study predate the infection). Cell type and time point are not known.

Ten or more counts support this clonotype. The V and J genes are TRBV20-1 and TRBJ2-1; perhaps TRBD1 as D (6 bases). The CDR3 is 14 residues long. Looked up from germline, CDR1 is DFQATT and CDR2 is SNEGSKA (reference sequence). Trimming removed 5 bases at V and 0 bases at J, with 11 bases between. The chain's CDR3 is CSAAGTSSYNEQFF. In DNA form, the CDR3 reads TGCAGTGCTGCCGGGACAAGCTCCTACAATGAGCAGTTCTTC.

Ten or more counts support this clonotype. The genes are TRBV2 and TRBJ1-5; D not certain. This CDR3 region has 15 residues. Trimming left V 5 bases short and J 0 bases short, with 11 bases between. Germline V gene lookup returns CDR1 SNHLY and CDR2 FYNNEI. Here the CDR3 DNA reads TGTGCCAGCAGTAAGAGTACGGTTAGCAATCAGCCCCAGCATTTT. It codes for CASSKSTVSNQPQHF. The variable domain in full, completed from reference TRBV2 and TRBJ1-5, reads EPEVTQTPSHQVTQMGQEVILRCVPISNHLYFYWYRQILGQKVEFLVSFYNNEISEKSEIFDDQFSVERPDGSNFTLKIRSTKLEDSAMYFCASSKSTVSNQPQHFGDGTRLSIL.

This clonotype came up once. This chain joins TRBV7-9 and TRBJ2-7, with unresolved D. There are 14 residues in the CDR3. V was cut by 5 bases and J by 2 bases, with 13 bases left in between. Germline CDR1 SEHNR, CDR2 FQNEAQ (reference sequence). CDR3 bases: TGTGCCAGCAGCCGCGTCGGAGCGACCTACGAGCAGTACTTC. It yields the protein CASSRVGATYEQYF.

This clonotype appeared many times. The rearrangement joins TRBV18 to TRBJ2-1; D unclear. Per germline, CDR1 KGHSH and CDR2 LQKENI. This CDR3 has 13 residues. V was pared by 3 bases and J by 7 bases, with 10 bases between. For the CDR3, the DNA is TGTGCCAGCTCACCGCCCTCGGAGAATGAGCAGTTCTTC. Translation gives CASSPPSENEQFF.

This chain links TRBV27 with TRBJ1-2, with 7 nucleotides matching TRBD1. This CDR3 region has 13 residues. Unmatched junction bases numbered 8, after V lost 5 bases and J lost 8 bases. CDR1 and CDR2 from the germline V gene are MNHEY and SMNVEV (reference sequence). CDR3 in amino acids: CASSGNTGEGYTF. The CDR3 region has the DNA TGTGCCAGCAGTGGGAACACAGGGGAGGGCTACACCTTC.

This clonotype was found many times. V usage is TRBV7-2 and J usage is TRBJ1-2; 8 bases fit TRBD1. The CDR3 consists of 14 residues. Trimming at V came to 5 bases and at J to 4 bases, leaving 6 bases not matched to a gene. CDR1 is SGHTA, CDR2 FQGNSA, per germline. The CDR3 reads CASSTQQGVYGYTF. The DNA of the CDR3 is TGTGCCAGCAGCACGCAACAGGGGGTCTATGGCTACACCTTC.

This clonotype was counted ten times or more. The chain is built from TRBV4-3 and TRBJ1-2; a weak D match, TRBD1 (5 bases). Germline lookup yields CDR1 LGHNA and CDR2 YSLEER. Trimming left V 0 bases short and J 6 bases short, with 26 bases between. CDR3 length: 19 residues. The chain's CDR3 is CASSQDGTKWEPDGNGYTF. The CDR3 DNA reads TGCGCCAGCAGCCAAGACGGGACCAAATGGGAACCTGACGGGAATGGCTACACCTTC.

This clonotype was observed a few times. The conserved phenylalanine or tryptophan is not found at the CDR3 terminus, so this likely reflects a read error. The chain links TRBV11-2 to TRBJ1-1; D is undetermined. CDR1 and CDR2 from the germline V gene are SGHAT and FQNNGV. The V gene lost 3 bases and the J gene lost 2 bases, with 7 bases spanning the gap. This CDR3 has 13 amino acids. The CDR3 here is CASSLRRNTEAFS. The CDR3 DNA reads as TGTGCCAGCAGCTTGAGGAGAAACACTGAAGCTTTCTCT.

This clonotype has ten or more counts. J is TRBJ1-6 and V is TRBV5-1, with 7 nucleotides matching TRBD1. The germline gives CDR1 SGHRS, CDR2 YFSETQ. The length of the CDR3 is 14 residues. Germline trimming cut 0 bases from V and 10 bases from J; bases unmatched to any gene: 4. DNA of the CDR3: TGCGCCAGCAGCTTGGCGGGACAGCGCTCACCCCTCCACTTT. Translation gives CASSLAGQRSPLHF.

This rearrangement joins TRBV15 to TRBJ2-3, with 8 bases identical to TRBD2. J lost 5 bases, V lost 1 base, and 11 bases had no gene match. The CDR3 is 17 amino acids. Looked up from germline, CDR1 is LNHNV and CDR2 is YYDKDF (reference sequence). CDR3 amino acids: CATSRGGRGLEKDTQYF. DNA for the CDR3: TGTGCCACCAGCAGAGGCGGTCGGGGACTAGAGAAAGATACGCAGTATTTT.

This clonotype came up many times. The rearrangement joins TRBV19 to TRBJ1-5; D is ambiguous. V was clipped by 9 bases and J by 2 bases, with 11 bases between them. CDR3 size: 13 residues. Germline CDR1 is LNHDA and CDR2 is SQIVND (reference sequence). The CDR3 DNA reads as TGTGCCAGCGTGAGAAGAGGCAATCAGCCCCAGCATTTT. Translating gives CASVRRGNQPQHF.